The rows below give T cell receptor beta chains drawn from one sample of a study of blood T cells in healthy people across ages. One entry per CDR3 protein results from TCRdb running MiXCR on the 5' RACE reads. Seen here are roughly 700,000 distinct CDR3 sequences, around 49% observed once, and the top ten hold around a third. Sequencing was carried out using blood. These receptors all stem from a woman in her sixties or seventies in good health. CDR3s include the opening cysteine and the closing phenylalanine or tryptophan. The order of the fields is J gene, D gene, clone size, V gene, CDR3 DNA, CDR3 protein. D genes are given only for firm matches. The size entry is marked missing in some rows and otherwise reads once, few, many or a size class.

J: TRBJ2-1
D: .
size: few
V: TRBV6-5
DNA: TGTGCCAGCAGTTCTGGAGACTTCTACGATGAGCAGTTCTTC
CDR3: CASSSGDFYDEQFF

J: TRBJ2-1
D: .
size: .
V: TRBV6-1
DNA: TGTGGCACCCAGTTATCTTCCTACAATGAGCAGTTCTTC
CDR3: CGTQLSSYNEQFF

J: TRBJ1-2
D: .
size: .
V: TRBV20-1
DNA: TGCAGTGCTAGAACAGGGCAGGGAATCTATGGCTACACCTTC
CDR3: CSARTGQGIYGYTF

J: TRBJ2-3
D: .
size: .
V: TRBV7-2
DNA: TGTGCCAACAGCCCTAGACAATCCGCTAGCACAGATACGCAGTATTTT
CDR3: CANSPRQSASTDTQYF

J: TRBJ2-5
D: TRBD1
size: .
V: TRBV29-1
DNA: TGCAGCGTCGCTACAGGGGTACTAGAGACCCAGTACTTC
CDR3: CSVATGVLETQYF

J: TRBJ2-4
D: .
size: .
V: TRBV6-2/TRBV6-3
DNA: TGTGCCAGCAGTCCGATCGATCAGGGTCGGAACATTCAGTACTTC
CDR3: CASSPIDQGRNIQYF

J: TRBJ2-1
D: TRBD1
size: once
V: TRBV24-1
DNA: TGTGCCACCAGAGGACAGGGGGCGTTGGGCTCCTACAATGAGCAGTTCTTC
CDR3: CATRGQGALGSYNEQFF

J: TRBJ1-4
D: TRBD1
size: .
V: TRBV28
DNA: TGTGCCAGCAGATTGACAGGGGGCGCTTCTACTGAAAAACTGTTTTTT
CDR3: CASRLTGGASTEKLFF

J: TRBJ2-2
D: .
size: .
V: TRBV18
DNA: TGTGCCAGCTCACCAGAAAGGGCAGGAAACACCGGGGAGCTGTTTTTT
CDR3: CASSPERAGNTGELFF

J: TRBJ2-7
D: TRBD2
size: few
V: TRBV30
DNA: TGTGCCTGGACCCCTAGCGGGAAAGTTCGAGGCGAGCAGTACTTC
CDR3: CAWTPSGKVRGEQYF

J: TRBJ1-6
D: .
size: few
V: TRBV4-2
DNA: TGTGCCAGCAGCCAAGGGGCGACAGGTAGCGGTTCACCCCTCCACTTT
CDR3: CASSQGATGSGSPLHF

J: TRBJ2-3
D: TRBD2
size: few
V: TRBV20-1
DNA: TGCAGTGCTAGCGGGCTAGCGGGTAGTGAAAGCACAGATACGCAGTATTTT
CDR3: CSASGLAGSESTDTQYF

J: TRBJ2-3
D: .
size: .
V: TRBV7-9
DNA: TGTGCCAGCAGCTTAAGGCGCGAGAACACAGATACGCAGTATTTT
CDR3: CASSLRRENTDTQYF

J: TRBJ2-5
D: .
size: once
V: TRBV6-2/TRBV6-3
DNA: TGTGCCAGCAGTTACTCTGGGGGGAAAGAGACCCAGTACTTC
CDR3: CASSYSGGKETQYF

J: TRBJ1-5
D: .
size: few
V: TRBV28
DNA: TGTGCCAGCAGTTTATCATTGGGGCTAGGGAGTAGCAATCAGCCCCAGCATTTT
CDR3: CASSLSLGLGSSNQPQHF

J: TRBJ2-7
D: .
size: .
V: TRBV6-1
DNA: TGTGCCAGCAGTGAATTCGGGGGATGGTCCTACGAGCAGTACTTC
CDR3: CASSEFGGWSYEQYF

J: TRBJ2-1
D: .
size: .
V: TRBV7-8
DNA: TGTGCCAGCAGCTTAGCTGGGGGGATAAACAATGAGCAGTTCTTC
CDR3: CASSLAGGINNEQFF

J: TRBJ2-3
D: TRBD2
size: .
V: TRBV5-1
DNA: TGCGCCAGCAGCTTGCCCCTAGCGGGAGGGCGAGATACGCAGTATTTT
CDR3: CASSLPLAGGRDTQYF

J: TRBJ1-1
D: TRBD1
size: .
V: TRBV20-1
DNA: TGCAGTGCTAGAGACCTTCGACAGGGAAGCACTGAAGCTTTCTTT
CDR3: CSARDLRQGSTEAFF

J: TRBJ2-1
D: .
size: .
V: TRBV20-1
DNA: TGCAGTGCCCCACTACCCAGGGACGCCATCTACAATGAGCAGTTCTTC
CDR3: CSAPLPRDAIYNEQFF

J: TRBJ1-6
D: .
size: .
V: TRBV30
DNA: TGTGCCTGGAGTGTCGACTCGGGGGTCTCACCCCTCCACTTT
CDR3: CAWSVDSGVSPLHF

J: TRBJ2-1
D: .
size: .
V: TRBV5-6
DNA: TGTGCCAGCAGCTGGGGGACGGATGAGCAGTTCTTC
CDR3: CASSWGTDEQFF

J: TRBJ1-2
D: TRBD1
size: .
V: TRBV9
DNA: TGTGCCAGCAGCGCCCCGGGACAGGGGGCTAGCTATGGCTACACCTTC
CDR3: CASSAPGQGASYGYTF

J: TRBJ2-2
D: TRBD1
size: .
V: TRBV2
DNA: TGTGCCACCAAGGGACAGGGGAGGACCGGGGAGCTGTTTTTT
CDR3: CATKGQGRTGELFF

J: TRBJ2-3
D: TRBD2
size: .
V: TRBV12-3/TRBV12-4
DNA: TGTGCCAGCAGGTTGACTAGCGGGAGTCCCGCAGATACGCAGTATTTT
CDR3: CASRLTSGSPADTQYF

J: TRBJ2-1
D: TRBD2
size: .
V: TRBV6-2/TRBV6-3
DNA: TGTGCCAGCAGTTTGTTAGCGGGGTCGCACAATGAGCAGTTCTTC
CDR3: CASSLLAGSHNEQFF

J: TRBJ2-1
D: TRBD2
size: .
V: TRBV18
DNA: TGTGCCAGCTCACCGCCGGGACTAGCGGGAGTAAATGAGCAGTTCTTC
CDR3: CASSPPGLAGVNEQFF

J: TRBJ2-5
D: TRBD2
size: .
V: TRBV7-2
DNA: TGTGCCAGCAGCCGATCTAGCGGGATGTACCAAGAGACCCAGTACTTC
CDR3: CASSRSSGMYQETQYF

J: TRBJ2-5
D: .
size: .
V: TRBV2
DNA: TGTGCCACCCTCCTATCGGAGCAACAAGAGACCCAGTACTTC
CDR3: CATLLSEQQETQYF

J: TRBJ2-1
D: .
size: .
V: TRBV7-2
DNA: TGTGCCAGCAGCTTAGGCGGGGCAGGGAGCGTCGATGAGCAGTTCTTC
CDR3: CASSLGGAGSVDEQFF

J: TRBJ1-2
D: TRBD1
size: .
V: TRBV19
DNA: TGTGCCACCTGTGAGCTTAATGTGAGGGGGCGATGCTATGGCTACACCTTC
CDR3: CATCELNVRGRCYGYTF

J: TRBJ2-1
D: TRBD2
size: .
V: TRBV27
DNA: TGTGCCAGCAGTTTAACTAGCGGGGCTTCTAGTGAGCAGTTCTTC
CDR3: CASSLTSGASSEQFF

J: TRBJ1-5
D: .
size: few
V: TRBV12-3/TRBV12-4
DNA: TGTGCCAGCAGTTTGACTTTTTTCGATCAGCCCCAGCATTTT
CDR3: CASSLTFFDQPQHF

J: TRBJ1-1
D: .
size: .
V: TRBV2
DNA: TGTGCCAGCAGTGCTGGCAGCATGAACACTGAAGCTTTCTTT
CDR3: CASSAGSMNTEAFF

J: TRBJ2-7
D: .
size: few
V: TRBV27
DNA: TGTGCCAGCAGTTTGCGGCCCCCCTATGGCGGGGACGGCTACGAGCAGTACTTC
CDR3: CASSLRPPYGGDGYEQYF

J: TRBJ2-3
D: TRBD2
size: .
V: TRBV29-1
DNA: TGCAGCGTTGCCCCGAGCGGGAGTTTGGATACGCAGTATTTT
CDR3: CSVAPSGSLDTQYF

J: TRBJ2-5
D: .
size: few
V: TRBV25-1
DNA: TGTGCCAGCAGTGAGGGGGGTTTAATCCATGAGCAGTACTTC
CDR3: CASSEGGLIHEQYF

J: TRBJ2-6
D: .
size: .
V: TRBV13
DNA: TGTGCCAGCAGCTTAGTAGGTATCTCTGGGGCCAACGTCCTGACTTTC
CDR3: CASSLVGISGANVLTF

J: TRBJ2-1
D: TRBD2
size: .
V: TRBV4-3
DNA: TGCGCCAGCAGCCAAGATTCGGGACTAGCGGAGCAGTTCTTC
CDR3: CASSQDSGLAEQFF

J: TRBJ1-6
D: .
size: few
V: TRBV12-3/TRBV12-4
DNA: TGTGCCAGCAGGCCGGAGGGTTTGTCACCCCTCCACTTT
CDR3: CASRPEGLSPLHF

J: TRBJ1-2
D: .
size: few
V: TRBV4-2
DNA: TGTGCCAGCAGCCAAGAACCAGGGGATGGCTACACCTTC
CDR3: CASSQEPGDGYTF

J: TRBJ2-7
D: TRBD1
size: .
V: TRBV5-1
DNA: TGCGCCAGCAGCTTGGGCGGAGGACAGGGCCCTTACGAGCAGTACTTC
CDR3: CASSLGGGQGPYEQYF